The 31 T cell receptor beta chains below were found in one sample sequenced in a study of cytotoxic CD8 clonotypes in ibrutinib-treated CLL. Profiling relied on immunoSEQ multiplex PCR, and the TCRdb table lists in-frame clones only, not all of them. The table records 150,000 to 200,000 clones, more than 70% of them present only once. The specimen was PBMCs, collected at disease progression, from a patient treated with ibrutinib. These receptors all come from a human donor with chronic lymphocytic leukemia.

This CDR3 is CASSYDRDTMTQYF. The CDR3, as DNA: TGTGCCAGCAGTTACGACAGGGACACGATGACCCAGTACTTC. The V and J genes are TRBV6-5 and TRBJ2-5, with 7 bases that match TRBD1. In germline, CDR1 is MNHEY, CDR2 SVGAGI. V was clipped by 2 bases and J by 7 bases; unmatched bases: 7. The CDR3 extends over 14 amino acids.

The CDR3 sequence: CASRDTSSGEQYF. The CDR3 DNA is TGTGCCAGCAGGGACACCTCCTCGGGCGAGCAGTACTTC. This chain links TRBV2 with TRBJ2-7; TRBD1 might be the D (5 bases). Germline V lookup: CDR1 SNHLY, CDR2 FYNNEI. Between the trimmed V and J ends, which lost 6 bases and 6 bases, there was a span of 15 bases. This CDR3 is 13 amino acids long.

The J gene is TRBJ2-5, the V gene TRBV11-2; 12 bases fit TRBD2. This CDR3 spans 17 amino acids. Unmatched junction bases numbered 6, after V lost 1 base and J lost 3 bases. In germline, CDR1 is SGHAT, CDR2 FQNNGV. The CDR3 loop reads CASSLGTRTSGKETQYF. CDR3 bases: TGTGCCAGCAGCTTAGGCACTAGGACTAGCGGGAAAGAGACCCAGTACTTC.

This chain uses TRBV11-3 with TRBJ1-2; TRBD1 agrees at 7 bases. CDR3 length: 18 amino acids. Losses at the gene ends were 0 bases for V and 4 bases for J; bases not matched to a gene: 14. The germline V gene encodes CDR1 SGHNT and CDR2 YENEEA. CDR3 sequence reads: CASSLDLTGAGAVYGYTF. The CDR3 nucleotides read TGTGCCAGCAGCTTAGATCTAACAGGGGCCGGGGCCGTCTATGGCTACACCTTC.

The chain combines TRBV6-1 with TRBJ1-5; tentatively, D is TRBD1 (6 bases). The CDR3 consists of 13 residues. With 8 bases removed from V and 2 bases from J, the gap between germline ends came to 10 bases. Looked up from germline, CDR1 is MNHNS and CDR2 is SASEGT. The CDR3 DNA follows: TGTGCCAGCCGACAGGAAGGCAATCAGCCCCAGCATTTT. The encoded protein is CASRQEGNQPQHF.

The rearrangement links TRBV28 to TRBJ1-5; D is possibly TRBD1 (6 bases). The CDR3 has 17 residues. The V end was cut by 5 bases, the J end by 2 bases, with 19 bases between. Germline V lookup: CDR1 MDHEN, CDR2 SYDVKM. The CDR3 region is CASSIYPGTSGNQPQHF. The CDR3 coding sequence is TGTGCCAGCAGTATATACCCCGGGACATCAGGCAATCAGCCCCAGCATTTT.

CDR3 sequence reads: CASSLSRGAQPQHF. The CDR3 bases are TGTGCCAGCAGTTTATCGAGGGGCGCACAGCCCCAGCATTTT. This sequence joins TRBV27 and TRBJ1-5; a possible D gene is TRBD1 (5 bases). Germline CDR1 MNHEY, CDR2 SMNVEV (reference sequence). V lost 0 bases to trimming and J lost 7 bases, with 10 bases between them. The CDR3 extends over 14 amino acids.

The chain employs TRBV19 and TRBJ2-3, with 8 bases lining up with TRBD1. The germline V gene encodes CDR1 LNHDA and CDR2 SQIVND (reference sequence). The CDR3 is 15 residues long. Trimming took 4 bases from V and 1 from J; bases not matched to a gene: 4. CDR3 bases: TGTGCCAGTAGTACGCCGGGACAGGGCACAGATACGCAGTATTTT. The encoded protein is CASSTPGQGTDTQYF. Full variable domain (remainder filled in from reference TRBV19 and TRBJ2-3): DGGITQSPKYLFRKEGQNVTLSCEQNLNHDAMYWYRQDPGQGLRLIYYSQIVNDFQKGDIAEGYSVSREKKESFPLTVTSAQKNPTAFYLCASSTPGQGTDTQYFGPGTRLTVL.

The chain carries TRBV9 and TRBJ2-7; D is uncertain. The V end lost 3 bases, the J end lost 4 bases, and 23 bases lay between the germline ends. This CDR3 contains 17 residues. Per the germline V gene, CDR1 is SGDLS and CDR2 is YYNGEE. DNA of the CDR3: TGTGCCAGCAGCGCCGTAGGGTCCTCCGCTACATATTACGAGCAGTACTTC. It yields the protein CASSAVGSSATYYEQYF.

The rearrangement links TRBV5-1 to TRBJ2-7, with 10 positions matching TRBD1. This CDR3 contains 16 residues. Germline lookup yields CDR1 SGHRS and CDR2 YFSETQ. The junction had 14 bases not matched to a gene; V was cut back by 6 bases and J by 5 bases. The CDR3 sequence is CASTLGWGTGDHEQYF. CDR3 nucleotides: TGCGCCAGCACCCTTGGATGGGGGACAGGGGACCACGAGCAGTACTTC.

The chain joins TRBV29-1 to TRBJ1-4, with a tentative D call TRBD1 (5 bases). CDR1 is SQVTM, CDR2 ANQGSEA, per germline. The CDR3 spans 14 residues. V lost 1 base and J 8 bases, leaving 14 bases between the germline ends. In DNA form, the CDR3 reads TGCAGCGTTGAAGTAGGCAGGGTGCCGGAAAAACTGTTTTTT. Translated: CSVEVGRVPEKLFF.

This chain joins TRBV15 and TRBJ1-4; a weak D match, TRBD1 (6 bases). Trimming stripped 1 base from V and 0 bases from J, with 15 bases between. Germline CDR1 is LNHNV and CDR2 is YYDKDF (reference sequence). This CDR3 contains 18 residues. CDR3 loop: CATSRGHYRAATNEKLFF. The CDR3 region has the DNA TGTGCCACCAGCAGAGGTCACTACAGGGCGGCAACTAATGAAAAACTGTTTTTT.

V is TRBV19 and J is TRBJ2-3; D perhaps matches TRBD2 (6 bases). V lost 3 bases and J 4 bases, leaving 20 bases between the germline ends. CDR1 LNHDA and CDR2 SQIVND come from the germline V gene (reference sequence). This CDR3 contains 17 residues. DNA of the CDR3: TGTGCCAGTAGTATTGCGGTTGGAGGGAGCAAGGCAGATACGCAGTATTTT. It is translated as CASSIAVGGSKADTQYF.

The gene calls are TRBV4-2 and TRBJ2-7; 8 positions match TRBD2. The trim removed 1 base at V and 3 bases at J, leaving 2 bases unmatched. The CDR3 is 14 residues long. Germline V CDR1 and CDR2: LGHNA, YNFKEQ. CDR3 region: CASSQVGTSYEQYF. The CDR3 DNA reads TGTGCCAGCAGCCAAGTAGGGACTAGCTACGAGCAGTACTTC.

CDR3 coding DNA: TGTGCCAGCAGCCTAGGCCGGACAGGGAAGAATGAGCAGTTCTTC. It encodes CASSLGRTGKNEQFF. The J gene is TRBJ2-1, the V gene TRBV14; 8 bases fit TRBD1. CDR1 is SGHDN and CDR2 is FVKESK in the germline V gene. J gave up 7 bases and V 4 bases, and 9 bases lay outside the gene matches. The CDR3 contains 15 residues.

The V gene is TRBV27, the J gene TRBJ2-2, with D tentatively TRBD2 (5 bases). V was pared by 5 bases and J by 0 bases, with 19 bases between. This CDR3 spans 18 amino acids. CDR1 and CDR2 from the germline V gene are MNHEY and SMNVEV (reference sequence). The CDR3 is CASSPRPPRTANTGELFF. CDR3 DNA sequence: TGTGCCAGCAGTCCCCGTCCGCCCCGGACTGCGAACACCGGGGAGCTGTTTTTT.

This clone was counted a few times. V usage is TRBV19 and J usage is TRBJ2-2; the D is unclear. From germline, CDR1 is LNHDA and CDR2 SQIVND (reference sequence). CDR3 size: 14 residues. V was pared by 5 bases and J by 0 bases, with 7 bases between. CDR3 sequence: CASSLISNTGELFF. As DNA, the CDR3 is TGTGCCAGTAGTCTAATATCGAACACCGGGGAGCTGTTTTTT.

This clone showed up just once. The CDR3 region has the DNA TGTGCCAGCAGTAACACTAGCGGGAGTTACTACGAGCAGTACTTC. It translates to CASSNTSGSYYEQYF. The chain links TRBV6-5 to TRBJ2-7; TRBD2 matches at 11 bases. CDR1 MNHEY and CDR2 SVGAGI come from the germline V gene. The CDR3 covers 15 residues. The trim removed 5 bases at V and 3 bases at J, leaving 6 bases unmatched.

The chain employs TRBV6-5 and TRBJ1-4; weak D call: TRBD1 (5 bases). The germline gives CDR1 MNHEY, CDR2 SVGAGI. V was trimmed by 6 bases and J by 5 bases, leaving 16 bases between them. The CDR3 spans 15 residues. The CDR3 nucleotides read TGTGCCAGCAGCTTCAGGGATTGGGTAAATGAAAAACTGTTTTTT. Its translation: CASSFRDWVNEKLFF.

The chain combines TRBV6-5 with TRBJ2-7, with 10 bases identical to TRBD1. The CDR3 runs to 15 residues. Per germline, CDR1 MNHEY and CDR2 SVGAGI. The V gene end was trimmed by 2 bases and the J gene end by 3 bases; junction bases not matched to a gene: 4. The CDR3 DNA is TGTGCCAGCAGTTACAGGGACAGGGGTGGCTACGAGCAGTACTTC. Its translation: CASSYRDRGGYEQYF.

V usage is TRBV27 and J usage is TRBJ1-1; 8 positions agree with TRBD1. The germline CDR1 and CDR2 sequences are MNHEY and SMNVEV (reference sequence). J lost 12 bases, V lost 5 bases, and 17 bases had no gene match. The CDR3 spans 15 residues. CDR3 protein: CASSPAGGFFRDTFF. The CDR3 region has the DNA TGTGCCAGCAGTCCGGCAGGGGGCTTTTTTCGGGATACTTTCTTT.

CDR3 sequence reads: CASSAGERSHEQYF. CDR3 coding DNA: TGCGCCAGCAGCGCAGGGGAGCGGAGCCACGAGCAGTACTTC. The chain employs TRBV5-1 and TRBJ2-7, with D maybe TRBD1 (6 bases). This CDR3 has 14 residues. The germline V gene has CDR1 SGHRS and CDR2 YFSETQ. The V and J ends lost 4 bases and 5 bases respectively, with 16 bases between them.

This clone came up once. The V gene is TRBV18, the J gene TRBJ1-3; possibly TRBD1 for D (5 bases). The V and J ends lost 1 base and 1 base respectively, with 20 bases between them. CDR3 length equals 19 residues. The V gene's germline CDR1 is KGHSH and CDR2 LQKENI. CDR3 nucleotide sequence: TGTGCCAGCTCACCACGTTCCGGGACCAGCGGCCCGTCTGGAAACACCATATATTTT. Its translation: CASSPRSGTSGPSGNTIYF.

V usage is TRBV4-2 and J usage is TRBJ1-1, with D unclear. V was shortened by 0 bases and J by 1 base, with 9 bases between the two germline ends. Germline CDR1 reads LGHNA; CDR2 reads YNFKEQ. The CDR3 has 15 residues. This chain's CDR3 is CASSQELLANTEAFF. CDR3 DNA sequence: TGTGCCAGCAGCCAAGAACTTCTCGCGAACACTGAAGCTTTCTTT.

This clone is a singleton in its sample. The chain couples TRBV29-1 to TRBJ1-2; 7 bases align to TRBD1. Germline CDR1 is SQVTM and CDR2 is ANQGSEA. V was clipped by 0 bases and J by 0 bases; unmatched bases: 4. The CDR3 spans 15 residues. CDR3 protein: CSVEDRGRANYGYTF. CDR3 sequence (DNA): TGCAGCGTTGAAGACAGGGGGAGAGCTAACTATGGCTACACCTTC. Full variable domain (remainder filled in from reference TRBV29-1 and TRBJ1-2): SAVISQKPSRDICQRGTSLTIQCQVDSQVTMMFWYRQQPGQSLTLIATANQGSEATYESGFVIDKFPISRPNLTFSTLTVSNMSPEDSSIYLCSVEDRGRANYGYTFGSGTRLTVV.

This clone was counted a single time. The chain carries TRBV27 and TRBJ2-7; D tentatively fits TRBD1 or TRBD2 (5 bases each). The germline V gene encodes CDR1 MNHEY and CDR2 SMNVEV (reference sequence). V was pared by 2 bases and J by 0 bases, with 20 bases between. This CDR3 has 18 amino acids. The CDR3 coding sequence is TGTGCCAGCAGTTTACAGGGACCACCTCTTCCCCTCTCCTACGAGCAGTACTTC. Amino acids: CASSLQGPPLPLSYEQYF.

The chain uses TRBV5-1 and TRBJ2-1; tentative D call: TRBD1 (6 bases). The CDR3 is 16 amino acids. V was shortened by 2 bases and J by 0 bases, with 12 bases between the two germline ends. Germline V gives CDR1 SGHRS, CDR2 YFSETQ. CDR3: CASSLKTGSSYNEQFF. The CDR3 DNA reads TGCGCCAGCAGCTTAAAGACAGGAAGCTCCTACAATGAGCAGTTCTTC.

The rearrangement links TRBV19 to TRBJ1-4; possibly TRBD1 for D (5 bases). The CDR3 totals 13 residues. CDR1 is LNHDA, CDR2 SQIVND, per germline (reference sequence). Trimming cost V 3 bases and J 7 bases, with 9 bases left between them. CDR3 bases: TGTGCCAGTAGTATGGGGGGGAGTGAAAAACTGTTTTTT. It codes for CASSMGGSEKLFF.

The V gene is TRBV6-4, the J gene TRBJ2-2; 7 bases align to TRBD1. V dropped 6 bases and J dropped 5; count of bases not matched to a gene: 3. Germline V gene data show CDR1 as MRHNA and CDR2 as SNTAGT. This CDR3 is built from 13 residues. Written as DNA, the CDR3 is TGTGCCAGCAGGCAGGGGGTGACCGGGGAGCTGTTTTTT. Amino acids: CASRQGVTGELFF.

The CDR3 spells CASSSGGLFSNQPQHF. The CDR3 coding sequence is TGTGCCAGCAGTTCGGGGGGGCTCTTTAGCAATCAGCCCCAGCATTTT. J is TRBJ1-5 and V is TRBV28; possible D gene TRBD1, 6 bases. The CDR3 totals 16 residues. V was clipped by 4 bases and J by 0 bases, with 13 bases between them. CDR1 is MDHEN, CDR2 SYDVKM, per germline.

The chain recombines TRBV25-1 with TRBJ1-1, with D perhaps matching TRBD1 (6 bases). V was pared by 5 bases and J by 3 bases, with 13 bases between. Germline V gene lookup returns CDR1 MGHDK and CDR2 SYGVNS. CDR3 length: 14 amino acids. CDR3 DNA sequence: TGTGCCAGCAGTAGAACAGGGTTTGACACTGAAGCTTTCTTT. It is translated as CASSRTGFDTEAFF.